These 9 T cell receptor beta chains originate from one sample sequenced in a study of T cells in Graves' hyperthyroidism and ophthalmopathy. RNA transcripts were the template for amplifying TCR beta CDR3 regions. Researchers ran a first-round RT-PCR on the TCR CDR3 using the HTBI primer set. MiXCR, run by TCRdb on the multiplex PCR reads, gives a single entry per CDR3 protein. The sample has about 400,000 distinct CDR3 sequences; about 15% are singletons. Sequences were obtained from blood. These receptors originate from a young woman with Graves' hyperthyroidism.

This sequence joins TRBV6-4 and TRBJ2-3, with 9 bases matching TRBD2. Per germline, CDR1 MRHNA and CDR2 SNTAGT. The CDR3 extends over 15 amino acids. The V and J ends lost 5 bases and 1 base, in that order; junction bases with no gene match: 4. The CDR3 here is CASSLQREGTDTQYF. CDR3 coding DNA: TGTGCCAGCAGTTTACAGCGGGAGGGCACAGATACGCAGTATTTT.

The table lists this clonotype with many counts. The V and J genes are TRBV12-3 or TRBV12-4 and TRBJ1-5; D ambiguous. The CDR3 runs to 14 residues. Trimming took 1 base from V and 2 from J, leaving 6 bases between them. The CDR3 region is CASSLERGNQPQHF. CDR3 nucleotides: TGTGCCAGCAGTTTAGAGAGGGGCAATCAGCCCCAGCATTTT.

This chain joins TRBV27 and TRBJ1-2; 8 bases fit TRBD1. The junction had 5 bases not matched to a gene; V was cut back by 6 bases and J by 8 bases. In germline, CDR1 is MNHEY, CDR2 SMNVEV (reference sequence). The CDR3 covers 12 residues. The CDR3 reads CASRGTGGGYTF. CDR3 nucleotides: TGTGCCAGCAGAGGGACAGGTGGCGGCTACACCTTC.

In its sample, this clonotype was seen many times. The V and J genes are TRBV15 and TRBJ1-4, with 7 bases matching TRBD1. The V gene's germline CDR1 is LNHNV and CDR2 YYDKDF (reference sequence). The CDR3 runs to 20 residues. With 1 base clipped from V and 7 bases from J, the junction kept 21 bases outside the gene matches. CDR3 protein: CATSRVRTGPRVQLGEKLFF. For the CDR3, the DNA is TGTGCCACCAGCAGAGTTAGGACAGGCCCGAGGGTGCAACTAGGTGAAAAACTGTTTTTT. Based on the CDR3 plus reference TRBV15 and TRBJ1-4, the full variable domain is DAMVIQNPRYQVTQFGKPVTLSCSQTLNHNVMYWYQQKSSQAPKLLFHYYDKDFNNEADTPDNFQSRRPNTSFCFLDIRSPGLGDTAMYLCATSRVRTGPRVQLGEKLFFGSGTQLSVL.

This clonotype was observed many times. This chain joins TRBV12-3 or TRBV12-4 and TRBJ2-3; no clear D. With 1 base removed from V and 3 bases from J, the gap between germline ends came to 8 bases. The CDR3 extends over 14 amino acids. CDR3 DNA: TGTGCCAGCAGTTTAGATTGGCCGACAGATACGCAGTATTTT. Protein product: CASSLDWPTDTQYF.

This clonotype came up many times. The genes are TRBV24-1 and TRBJ1-1, with 10 bases aligning to TRBD1. Per germline, CDR1 KGHDR and CDR2 SFDVKD. CDR3 length: 19 residues. With 0 bases clipped from V and 0 bases from J, the junction kept 9 bases outside the gene matches. The CDR3 bases are TGTGCCACCAGTGATTTGCAGTTTAGGGACAGGGGATTGAACACTGAAGCTTTCTTT. Translating it yields CATSDLQFRDRGLNTEAFF.

The V call is TRBV25-1, the J call TRBJ2-2, with 8 bases lining up with TRBD1. The CDR3 runs to 15 residues. Germline V gene lookup returns CDR1 MGHDK and CDR2 SYGVNS. The ends lost 3 bases at V and 4 bases at J; junction bases unmatched: 4. CDR3 coding DNA: TGTGCCAGCAGTGAGAACAGGGGGGTCACCGGGGAGCTGTTTTTT. As protein: CASSENRGVTGELFF.

The chain has TRBV6-1 and TRBJ2-7, with D unclear. The germline V and J ends were trimmed by 9 bases and 1 base, with 13 bases remaining between them. The CDR3 is 13 residues long. Germline CDR1 MNHNS, CDR2 SASEGT. The CDR3 nucleotides read TGTGCCAGTGCCAATGGACCGTCCTACGAGCAGTACTTC. This encodes CASANGPSYEQYF.

There are many counts of this clonotype. The V gene is TRBV12-3 or TRBV12-4, the J gene TRBJ1-1; D ambiguous. The CDR3 consists of 14 residues. Deletions cut 4 bases from V and 5 bases from J, with 14 bases between. The DNA of the CDR3 is TGTGCCAGCAGTTCCCGACCCTGGGGTACTGAAGCTTTCTTT. It is translated as CASSSRPWGTEAFF.